This T cell receptor beta chain was observed in a study of CD8+ T cells in alopecia areata. Study summary: People stayed on tofacitinib for 6 to 18 months, then stopped the drug for 6 months.

As for this clone: What it binds is not known.

As the sequencing template, cDNA was produced by extracting RNA and reverse transcribing it. Here immunoSEQ multiplex PCR was the method, and the copy in TCRdb shows in-frame clones only, minus some. The repertoire holds about 280,000 clones, with 58% as singletons. This CDR3 contains 16 residues. Germline V gene lookup returns CDR1 SGHAT and CDR2 FQDESV (reference sequence). Trimming took off 0 bases at V and 0 bases at J, with 12 bases between the two ends. Whole-study results and caveats: Throughout tofacitinib, many expanded lesional clones continued to persist in scalp and blood. Treatment with tofacitinib significantly lowered scalp clonality and reduced expanded CD8+ clones among the top 100.

Specified treatment: oral pan-JAK inhibitor, 5-10 mg twice daily. Collected material from alopecia areata patients comprised lesional scalp punch biopsies and peripheral blood. The receptor was isolated from a human donor with alopecia areata. V gene TRBV11-1 combines with J gene TRBJ2-7; no reliable D call. Material: CD4+ T cells sorted from blood, obtained at week 24, from a patient treated with tofacitinib. This CDR3 reads CASSLASLPSSYEQYF. The DNA of the CDR3 is TGTGCCAGCAGCTTAGCGTCTCTCCCGAGCTCCTACGAGCAGTACTTC. The whole variable domain, filled in from reference TRBV11-1 and TRBJ2-7, reads EAEVAQSPRYKITEKSQAVAFWCDPISGHATLYWYRQILGQGPELLVQFQDESVVDDSQLPKDRFSAERLKGVDSTLKIQPAELGDSAMYLCASSLASLPSSYEQYFGPGTRLTVT.